This T cell receptor (beta chain) appears in the sequencing data of a study of PD-L1 blockade in urothelial cancer (dated by TCRdb to about 2017). With respect to the entire study: All patients started therapy in the mid-2010s and received atezolizumab 1,200 mg intravenously every 3 weeks. Whole exome sequencing and RNA sequencing of pretreatment tumors were performed alongside TCR sequencing in the same patients. About 90% of the roughly 30 patients were males with bladder-origin urothelial cancer, and about 60% of the roughly 29 reported a prior smoking history. Blood samples were analyzed 3 weeks after the start of treatment (second dose) and 6 weeks after the start of treatment. Pretreatment tumor samples and matched peripheral blood, collected serially before and after atezolizumab treatment, underwent TCR sequencing. Blood samples gave a median of approximately 150,000 T cells and approximately 81,000 unique TCRs, with a median clonality of approximately 0.08. Pretreatment blood TCR-seq was available for about 28 patients, at least one posttreatment blood collection was obtained for some 25 patients, and tumor TCR-seq was available for some 25 patients. Durable clinical benefit was defined as a progression-free survival longer than 6 months, and TCR features were additionally tested against progression-free survival and overall survival. The study was an exploratory multi-omic analysis of somatic, immune and clinical correlates of response to PD-L1 blockade with atezolizumab in urothelial cancer. An ECOG performance status of 0 or 1 was recorded for the patients, and 0 to 3 prior chemotherapy regimens had been received by the patients. Under ten patients reached durable clinical benefit, while some 20 patients did not.

Overall study outcomes, separate from this receptor: Because the sample size was small (n of about 29) and many exploratory analyses were performed, the results are intended to be hypothesis-generating. Patients with durable benefit showed greater expansion of tumor-associated TCR clones in peripheral blood 3 weeks after starting treatment (n ≈ 21, p = 0.022). A pretreatment peripheral blood TCR clonality below the median was linked to improved progression-free and overall survival.

Synthetic TCR analog templates were spiked into each PCR so that absolute template abundance could be estimated from read counts. Using the immunoSEQ assay, TCRbeta CDR3 regions were amplified from genomic DNA with bias-controlled V and J gene primers. Sequencing of rearranged TCRbeta segments was performed at approximately 20X coverage. As for how the authors treated the data: Clustering was used to correct sequencing errors, and CDR3s were annotated against IMGT to assign V, D and J genes. Downstream analyses used only productive TCRbeta rearrangements and left out out-of-frame or stop-codon sequences. Clonality was calculated as one minus the Shannon entropy normalized by the log of the number of unique productive sequences. Fisher's exact test with Benjamini-Hochberg correction, at a threshold of adjusted p below 0.01, was used to find clones that differed between time points or between blood and tumor. TCRdb carries this immuneACCESS record with in-frame sequences only. Its versions omit some clonotypes, under half of them owing to an unresolved V gene in the studies checked, with the rest unexplained. V and J calls and clone size are as listed in that table; D and trimming were resolved from the DNA. This sample holds about 37,000 clones; 82% were observed only once. The biggest ten clones account for around 20% of the sample.

A cohort of 30 or so patients with locally advanced or metastatic urothelial carcinoma, treated at Memorial Sloan Kettering on a trial protocol, was included. Peripheral blood mononuclear cells were collected pretreatment and during treatment, with between 1 and 8 total time points per patient. The Qiagen DNeasy Blood extraction kit was used to purify genomic DNA from total PBMCs and from tumor samples. Collected pretreatment and during treatment, PBMCs were isolated and stored as previously described. To note about this clone: Its antigen is currently not known. Base qualities are not recorded, but no much larger clone differs from it by a single base.

Looking up the germline V gene yields CDR1 SGHRS and CDR2 YFSETQ. The CDR3, cysteine through phenylalanine, is 14 amino acids long. The retained sequence is limited to the CDR3, 42 bases, with the frame set at the first base. Clipping removes 4 bases from V and 5 bases from J, with 4 as the unmatched junction base count. This chain joins TRBV5-1 to TRBJ2-2, with TRBD1 identical over 8 junction bases. This specimen was PBMCs, taken around atezolizumab (anti-PD-L1) treatment. The TCR comes from a man between 60 and 70 years old with urothelial cancer. The CDR3 protein sequence reads: CASSPRQGTGELFF. The sequenced DNA: TGCGCCAGCAGCCCCCGACAGGGGACCGGGGAGCTGTTTTTT.